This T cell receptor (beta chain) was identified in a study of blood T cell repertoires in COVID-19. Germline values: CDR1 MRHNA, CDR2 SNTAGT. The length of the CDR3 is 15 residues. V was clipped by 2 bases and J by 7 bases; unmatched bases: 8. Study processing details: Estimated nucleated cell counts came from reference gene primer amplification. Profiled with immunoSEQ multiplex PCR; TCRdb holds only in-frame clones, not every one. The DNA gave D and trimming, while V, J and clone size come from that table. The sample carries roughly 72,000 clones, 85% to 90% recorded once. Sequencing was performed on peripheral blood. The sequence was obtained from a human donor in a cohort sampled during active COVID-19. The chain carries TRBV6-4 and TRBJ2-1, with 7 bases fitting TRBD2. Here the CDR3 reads CASSDEFGGGNEQFF. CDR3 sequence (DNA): TGTGCCAGCAGTGACGAGTTTGGGGGAGGGAATGAGCAGTTCTTC.